Below, one T cell receptor (beta chain) is given with its context. Its antigen is not known. The germline V gene encodes CDR1 DFQATT and CDR2 SNEGSKA (reference sequence). V was clipped by 3 bases and J by 3 bases, with 15 bases between them. The CDR3 has 14 residues. The record originates from a study of T cell repertoires in cytomegalovirus infection. Study as a whole: Matching HLA type, along with CMV infection, was indicated by public TCR beta signatures. Findings and caveats of the study: Summed frequency of public TCR beta families distinguished CMV carriers with the relevant HLA. There were HLA-C-restricted CMV-specific TCR beta clonotypes dominating the ex vivo response.

TCRdb processed the reads anew with MiXCR; each CDR3 protein has one entry. The sample consists of roughly 280,000 distinct CDR3 sequences, about 20% of them appearing once. V gene TRBV20-1 combines with J gene TRBJ2-7, with D possibly matching TRBD2 (5 bases). This clonotype was sampled from a human donor in good health (CMV status not recorded). Some clones in this sample may be carry-over from other donors' samples. The source was cultured PBMCs, collected from culture after CMV antigen stimulation. The CDR3 reads CSASSASEGYEQYF. CDR3 nucleotide sequence: TGCAGTGCTAGTTCGGCCAGCGAGGGCTACGAGCAGTACTTC.